This is a list of T cell receptor beta chains from one sample in a study of T-cell reconstitution after alpha-beta-depleted transplantation in children. TCRdb recomputed calls from the PCR reads with MiXCR, one row per CDR3 protein. The top ten clones hold approximately 2.3% of a sample with some 72,000 distinct CDR3 sequences, around 7.9% of them seen once. Sequenced here: PBMCs from the stem cell graft donor, sampled from the stem cell graft. Every receptor here comes from a human donor who donated a stem cell graft to a child with acute lymphoblastic leukemia. Each CDR3 is given with its conserved first and last residue. A D gene is named only where the DNA matches it firmly. Not all rows give a size; the values are once, few, many and, for expanded clones, a class.

length	size	V	J	D	CDR3	DNA
16	many	TRBV4-1	TRBJ2-6	TRBD1	CASSNSPGQGANVLTF	TGCGCCAGCAGCAACTCTCCGGGACAGGGGGCCAACGTCCTGACTTTC
15	.	TRBV6-5	TRBJ2-1	TRBD1	CASTKGTASYNEQFF	TGTGCCAGCACCAAAGGGACAGCATCCTACAATGAGCAGTTCTTC
15	many	TRBV28	TRBJ2-7	TRBD1	CASSPPGQGSYEQYF	TGTGCCAGCAGTCCGCCGGGACAGGGATCCTACGAGCAGTACTTC
14	many	TRBV28	TRBJ2-7	.	CASSSPGVAYEQYF	TGTGCCAGCAGTTCGCCTGGGGTAGCATACGAGCAGTACTTC
15	many	TRBV20-1	TRBJ2-3	.	CSARARAAITDTQYF	TGCAGTGCTAGAGCGCGCGCCGCTATCACAGATACGCAGTATTTT
14	.	TRBV12-3/TRBV12-4	TRBJ2-1	TRBD2	CASTVGTSGREQFF	TGTGCCAGCACTGTAGGGACTAGCGGGAGGGAGCAGTTCTTC
14	many	TRBV13	TRBJ2-7	TRBD2	CASSLTSGTYEQYF	TGTGCCAGCAGCTTGACTAGCGGCACCTACGAGCAGTACTTC
15	many	TRBV12-3/TRBV12-4	TRBJ2-3	.	CASSFRQGGTDTQYF	TGTGCCAGCAGTTTTCGACAGGGAGGGACAGATACGCAGTATTTT
20	many	TRBV4-2	TRBJ2-4	TRBD2	CASSQDVATSGLRTKNIQYF	TGTGCCAGCAGCCAAGATGTCGCGACTAGCGGGTTACGAACCAAAAACATTCAGTACTTC
13	many	TRBV20-1	TRBJ2-2	TRBD1	CSARGQGTGELFF	TGCAGTGCTAGGGGACAGGGCACCGGGGAGCTGTTTTTT
14	.	TRBV20-1	TRBJ1-1	TRBD1	CSARAGQGKTEVFF	TGCAGTGCTAGGGCGGGACAGGGGAAAACTGAAGTTTTCTTT
15	many	TRBV6-5	TRBJ1-2	.	CASSYSLTANYGYTF	TGTGCCAGCAGTTACTCCCTAACTGCTAACTATGGCTACACCTTC
13	few	TRBV10-3	TRBJ1-1	TRBD1	CATLQGANTEAFF	TGTGCCACCCTACAGGGGGCGAACACTGAAGCTTTCTTT
16	many	TRBV5-1	TRBJ2-1	TRBD2	CASSLNVAGGRDEQFF	TGCGCCAGCAGCTTGAACGTAGCGGGGGGCCGGGATGAGCAGTTCTTC
12	many	TRBV6-4	TRBJ1-4	.	CASSTIDSRGFF	TGTGCCAGCAGTACCATCGACAGCCGAGGGTTTTTT
14	many	TRBV27	TRBJ2-1	TRBD1	CASSGPGQGHEQFF	TGTGCCAGCAGTGGTCCGGGACAGGGCCACGAGCAGTTCTTC
12	few	TRBV11-2	TRBJ2-3	TRBD2	CASSSMGTTQYF	TGTGCCAGCAGCTCCATGGGGACTACCCAGTATTTT
17	many	TRBV7-8	TRBJ1-5	.	CASSSTRGTYSNQPQHF	TGTGCCAGCAGCTCAACGCGGGGAACGTATAGCAATCAGCCCCAGCATTTT
18	.	TRBV7-3	TRBJ1-1	.	CASSLNRVGVGKNTEAFF	TGTGCCAGCAGCTTAAATAGGGTTGGGGTGGGGAAGAACACTGAAGCTTTCTTT
17	few	TRBV11-2	TRBJ2-3	TRBD2	CASSLEGSGIRADTQYF	TGTGCCAGCAGCTTAGAGGGTAGCGGGATACGTGCAGATACGCAGTATTTT
13	many	TRBV6-5	TRBJ1-5	.	CASSYTVNQPQHF	TGTGCCAGCAGTTACACAGTCAATCAGCCCCAGCATTTT
13	many	TRBV27	TRBJ2-2	.	CASSFGEPGELFF	TGTGCCAGCAGTTTCGGGGAACCCGGGGAGCTGTTTTTT
13	few	TRBV19	TRBJ1-1	.	CASRRAGDTEAFF	TGTGCCAGTAGACGGGCAGGCGACACTGAAGCTTTCTTT
17	many	TRBV4-2	TRBJ1-3	.	CASSQDRKGTTGNTIYF	TGTGCCAGCAGCCAAGATCGGAAGGGAACTACTGGAAACACCATATATTTT
15	many	TRBV18	TRBJ1-4	TRBD1	CASSPRQGGNEKLFF	TGTGCCAGCTCACCGCGACAGGGGGGAAATGAAAAACTGTTTTTT
21	.	TRBV11-2	TRBJ2-3	TRBD2	CASSLDSRQYATGGLTDTQYF	TGTGCCAGCAGCTTAGACTCGCGACAGTACGCTACGGGAGGGCTCACAGATACGCAGTATTTT
15	few	TRBV20-1	TRBJ1-1	.	CSARDAKGLRTEAFF	TGCAGTGCTAGAGATGCGAAGGGATTGCGGACTGAAGCTTTCTTT
13	few	TRBV29-1	TRBJ2-3	.	CSVDSPSTDTQYF	TGCAGCGTTGACAGCCCTAGCACAGATACGCAGTATTTT
15	many	TRBV12-3/TRBV12-4	TRBJ2-5	TRBD1	CASSLRTGISETQYF	TGTGCCAGCAGCCTTCGGACAGGGATATCGGAGACCCAGTACTTC
10	.	TRBV20-1	TRBJ2-3	.	CSADTDTQYF	TGCAGTGCTGATACAGATACGCAGTATTTT
19	.	TRBV27	TRBJ2-7	TRBD2	CASSSPGLAGVSPLWEQYF	TGTGCCAGCAGTTCCCCCGGACTAGCGGGAGTAAGTCCCCTTTGGGAGCAGTACTTC
13	many	TRBV5-1	TRBJ2-7	.	CASSLVRGYEQYF	TGCGCCAGCAGCTTGGTTAGGGGCTACGAGCAGTACTTC
15	many	TRBV6-1	TRBJ1-5	TRBD1	CASRAGTGGKQPQHF	TGTGCCAGCAGAGCCGGGACAGGGGGCAAGCAGCCCCAGCATTTT
17	many	TRBV12-3/TRBV12-4	TRBJ1-5	TRBD1	CASSPRRGGGISQPQHF	TGTGCCAGCAGCCCCAGGCGTGGAGGGGGCATCAGTCAGCCCCAGCATTTT
15	many	TRBV20-1	TRBJ2-5	TRBD1	CSAITGTGGWETQYF	TGCAGTGCTATTACCGGGACAGGGGGCTGGGAGACCCAGTACTTC
14	many	TRBV20-1	TRBJ1-5	TRBD1	CSASPGGPKVAQHF	TGCAGTGCTAGTCCAGGGGGCCCCAAGGTAGCCCAGCATTTT
17	few	TRBV11-2	TRBJ2-1	TRBD2	CASSPRRGGLDINEQFF	TGTGCCAGCAGCCCCCGCCGGGGGGGACTAGACATCAATGAGCAGTTCTTC
16	few	TRBV27	TRBJ2-2	TRBD2	CASSFWLAANTGELFF	TGTGCCAGCAGTTTCTGGCTAGCGGCGAACACCGGGGAGCTGTTTTTT
14	few	TRBV29-1	TRBJ2-1	.	CSAAPAQYYNEQFF	TGCAGCGCCGCGCCGGCACAGTACTACAATGAGCAGTTCTTC
11	few	TRBV6-1	TRBJ2-1	.	CASASYNEQFF	TGTGCCAGCGCTTCCTACAATGAGCAGTTCTTC
13	many	TRBV29-1	TRBJ2-2	TRBD1	CSVGQGNTGELFF	TGCAGCGTCGGACAGGGTAACACCGGGGAGCTGTTTTTT
14	few	TRBV6-1	TRBJ2-7	TRBD2	CASWGQSGAYEQYF	TGTGCCAGCTGGGGCCAGAGCGGGGCTTACGAGCAGTACTTC
12	many	TRBV5-1	TRBJ1-4	.	CASSLDSEKLFF	TGCGCCAGCAGCTTGGACAGTGAAAAACTGTTTTTT
15	many	TRBV4-1	TRBJ2-3	TRBD1	CAGSYRGSDTDTQYF	TGCGCCGGATCTTACAGGGGGAGTGACACAGATACGCAGTATTTT
14	.	TRBV6-5	TRBJ1-1	.	CASSYSGRFTDAFF	TGTGCCAGCAGTTACTCTGGTCGGTTCACTGATGCTTTCTTT
13	many	TRBV29-1	TRBJ1-2	TRBD1	CSVQTDRGFGYTF	TGCAGCGTACAAACAGACAGGGGGTTTGGCTACACCTTC
17	many	TRBV29-1	TRBJ1-4	.	CSVAVPGARRTNEKLFF	TGCAGCGTTGCCGTTCCGGGGGCGCGAAGAACTAATGAAAAACTGTTTTTT
17	many	TRBV5-6	TRBJ2-3	.	CASSPLRHWPQRDTQYF	TGTGCCAGCAGCCCCCTCAGGCACTGGCCCCAAAGAGATACGCAGTATTTT
13	many	TRBV5-1	TRBJ2-1	.	CASSFDEYNEQFF	TGCGCCAGCAGCTTTGATGAGTACAATGAGCAGTTCTTC
15	many	TRBV5-5	TRBJ2-7	.	CASSLQGKVSYEQYF	TGTGCCAGCAGCCTCCAGGGAAAAGTCTCCTACGAGCAGTACTTC